The 31 T cell receptor beta chains below come from one sample, sequenced in a study of graft-versus-host responses after intestinal transplantation. Method: immunoSEQ multiplex PCR; TCRdb's copy keeps in-frame clones and lacks some. This repertoire shows under 75,000 clones, roughly 89% found once; its top ten account for about 4%. For these receptors, no antigen is known. Here the sequenced sample was unstimulated CD8+ T cells sorted from spleen or lymph node cells, taken before transplant. These TCRs come from a human donor who was the organ donor for an intestinal transplant.

The V gene is TRBV27, the J gene TRBJ2-2, with 8 nucleotides matching TRBD1. CDR1 and CDR2 (germline): MNHEY, SMNVEV (reference sequence). The CDR3 spans 15 residues. J gave up 7 bases and V 7 bases, and 11 bases lay outside the gene matches. The CDR3 spells CASKTSGGLGGELFF. CDR3 coding DNA: TGTGCCAGCAAAACCTCAGGGGGCTTGGGCGGGGAGCTGTTTTTT.

The V and J genes are TRBV5-1 and TRBJ1-1; 10 positions agree with TRBD1. The CDR3 runs 16 residues. CDR1 is SGHRS and CDR2 is YFSETQ in the germline V gene. V lost 4 bases, J lost 7 bases, and 13 bases stayed unmatched. The CDR3 nucleotides are TGCGCCAGCAGCCCACTCCCACCCGGGACAGGGGATGAAGCTTTCTTT. Protein sequence: CASSPLPPGTGDEAFF.

This chain connects TRBV27 to TRBJ2-5; 8 bases are a match to TRBD1. The CDR3 consists of 16 residues. V gave up 6 bases and J gave up 4 bases; unmatched junction bases: 13. Per germline, CDR1 MNHEY and CDR2 SMNVEV (reference sequence). The CDR3 nucleotides are TGTGCCAGCAGCGCCGTCGCAGGGGGCGCTTCAGAGACCCAGTACTTC. The encoded protein is CASSAVAGGASETQYF.

V is TRBV6-6 and J is TRBJ1-2, with D possibly matching TRBD1 (6 bases). Germline V gives CDR1 MNHNY, CDR2 SVGAGI (reference sequence). V was clipped by 6 bases and J by 4 bases, with 15 bases between them. The CDR3 loop spans 14 amino acids. The CDR3 spells CASRSPRGLYGYTF. The CDR3 bases are TGTGCCAGCAGATCCCCCAGGGGTCTCTATGGCTACACCTTC.

The chain carries TRBV29-1 and TRBJ2-5; D may be TRBD1 (5 bases). Germline V CDR1 and CDR2: SQVTM, ANQGSEA. V was clipped by 0 bases and J by 2 bases, with 10 bases between them. The CDR3 is 14 residues long. CDR3 bases: TGCAGCGTTGAAGAAGGTAGGGGACAAGAGACCCAGTACTTC. Translation gives CSVEEGRGQETQYF.

The CDR3 DNA follows: TGTGCCAGCAGTTTGGACAGGGAGAACGAGCAGTACGTC. It encodes CASSLDRENEQYV. The chain has TRBV28 and TRBJ2-7; 8 nucleotides agree with TRBD1. Germline V lookup: CDR1 MDHEN, CDR2 SYDVKM. The V gene end was trimmed by 3 bases and the J gene end by 5 bases; junction bases not matched to a gene: 3. The CDR3 totals 13 residues.

The V and J genes are TRBV2 and TRBJ1-4; D is perhaps TRBD1 (6 bases). V lost 6 bases, J lost 0 bases, and 23 bases lay in between. Germline V gene lookup returns CDR1 SNHLY and CDR2 FYNNEI. The CDR3 is 19 residues long. The DNA for the CDR3 is TGTGCCAGCAGCTTAGATGTTCCCCGGACAGATCCAACTAATGAAAAACTGTTTTTT. It is translated as CASSLDVPRTDPTNEKLFF.

The CDR3 coding sequence is TGTGCCAGCAGCGTACAGGGGAACACTGAAGCTTTCTTT. Translation gives CASSVQGNTEAFF. This chain uses TRBV5-4 with TRBJ1-1; possibly TRBD1 for D (6 bases). Trimming left V 4 bases short and J 1 base short, with 8 bases between. Germline V gives CDR1 SGHNT, CDR2 YYREEE (reference sequence). The CDR3 is 13 amino acids.

V and J are TRBV19 and TRBJ2-5; 8 bases match TRBD1. Germline V gene data show CDR1 as LNHDA and CDR2 as SQIVND (reference sequence). This CDR3 is built from 16 residues. J lost 5 bases, V lost 10 bases, and 18 bases had no gene match. CDR3 sequence reads: CATTPARDRGKETQYF. CDR3 in DNA: TGTGCCACCACCCCCGCTCGAGACAGGGGTAAGGAGACCCAGTACTTC.

The chain combines TRBV28 with TRBJ2-7, with D possibly matching TRBD2 (6 bases). In germline, CDR1 is MDHEN, CDR2 SYDVKM. Trimming cost V 4 bases and J 3 bases, with 19 bases left between them. This CDR3 region has 16 residues. The CDR3 sequence is CASSSDRELARYEQYV. The DNA of the CDR3 is TGTGCCAGCAGTTCCGACCGGGAGTTAGCCCGCTACGAGCAGTACGTC.

The gene calls are TRBV28 and TRBJ2-7, with D tentatively TRBD1 (6 bases). The CDR3 covers 13 residues. Germline V gene lookup returns CDR1 MDHEN and CDR2 SYDVKM. V was pared by 3 bases and J by 9 bases, with 15 bases between. CDR3 sequence reads: CASSFGTLGMQYV. The CDR3, as DNA: TGTGCCAGCAGTTTTGGGACACTTGGGATGCAGTACGTC.

The chain carries TRBV18 and TRBJ1-5; D is uncertain. CDR1 KGHSH and CDR2 LQKENI come from the germline V gene. V was clipped by 0 bases and J by 1 base, with 10 bases between them. CDR3 length: 16 amino acids. The CDR3 DNA reads as TGTGCCAGCTCACCACCGGTGTCGGGAAGCAATCAGCCCCAGCATTTT. This sequence encodes CASSPPVSGSNQPQHF. Full variable domain (remainder filled in from reference TRBV18 and TRBJ1-5): NAGVMQNPRHLVRRRGQEARLRCSPMKGHSHVYWYRQLPEEGLKFMVYLQKENIIDESGMPKERFSAEFPKEGPSILRIQQVVRGDSAAYFCASSPPVSGSNQPQHFGDGTRLSIL.

This chain uses TRBV5-4 with TRBJ1-1; the match to TRBD1 covers 8 bases. Trimming cost V 10 bases and J 4 bases; bases outside gene matches: 3. Per the germline V gene, CDR1 is SGHNT and CDR2 is YYREEE (reference sequence). CDR3 size: 11 residues. The CDR3 coding sequence is TGTGCCTCTGGACAGGGCACTGAAGCTTTCTTT. It yields the protein CASGQGTEAFF.

This sequence joins TRBV27 and TRBJ2-1, with a tentative D call TRBD2 (7 bases). This CDR3 region has 14 residues. Trimming pared 8 bases from V and 2 bases from J, leaving 13 bases between. Germline CDR1 reads MNHEY; CDR2 reads SMNVEV (reference sequence). The CDR3 sequence: CASSPGGPYNEQFF. CDR3 nucleotides: TGTGCCAGCTCCCCGGGGGGCCCCTACAATGAGCAGTTCTTC.

The chain couples TRBV5-1 to TRBJ2-7; D might be TRBD1 (6 bases). This CDR3 is built from 13 residues. V lost 4 bases, J lost 4 bases, and 12 bases lay in between. The germline V gene encodes CDR1 SGHRS and CDR2 YFSETQ. CDR3 coding DNA: TGCGCCAGCAGCCTAGCAACAGGGTACGAGCAGTACGTC. Its translation: CASSLATGYEQYV.

On this clone: Mismatch with germline at one junction end may stem from a read error. V gene TRBV7-2 combines with J gene TRBJ1-6, with 9 bases identical to TRBD1. Per the germline V gene, CDR1 is SGHTA and CDR2 is FQGNSA. The CDR3 consists of 17 residues. The CDR3 region has the DNA TGTGCCAGCAGCGAGGGACAGGGCGTTTTCCCGAATTCACCCCCCCACTTT. It codes for CASSEGQGVFPNSPPHF.

CDR3 amino acids: CATISGGINNEQFF. The CDR3, as DNA: TGTGCCACCATTAGCGGGGGGATAAACAATGAGCAGTTCTTC. V usage is TRBV6-5 and J usage is TRBJ2-1; 10 bases match TRBD2. This CDR3 is 14 amino acids long. From germline, CDR1 is MNHEY and CDR2 SVGAGI. V trimming: 10 bases; J trimming: 5 bases; junction bases outside the gene matches: 8.

V gene TRBV18 combines with J gene TRBJ2-3; D not resolved. From germline, CDR1 is KGHSH and CDR2 LQKENI. The CDR3 length is 17 residues. Trimming removed 3 bases at V and 1 base at J, with 17 bases between. CDR3 loop: CASSPVLVPTGTDTQYF. Written as DNA, the CDR3 is TGTGCCAGCTCACCGGTTCTAGTCCCCACGGGCACAGATACGCAGTATTTT.

The table lists this clone with a few counts. The gene calls are TRBV15 and TRBJ1-4, with TRBD1 matching over 7 bases. This CDR3 is built from 16 residues. The V gene's germline CDR1 is LNHNV and CDR2 YYDKDF (reference sequence). The ends lost 5 bases at V and 6 bases at J; junction bases unmatched: 12. This chain's CDR3 is CATSGARTGVDEKLFF. The CDR3 nucleotides read TGTGCCACCAGCGGAGCACGTACAGGGGTGGATGAAAAACTGTTTTTT.

The J gene is TRBJ1-5, the V gene TRBV5-6, with D possibly matching TRBD1 (5 bases). CDR3 length equals 15 residues. With 0 bases removed from V and 7 bases from J, the gap between germline ends came to 14 bases. Germline V gene lookup returns CDR1 SGHDT and CDR2 YYEEEE. The CDR3 here is CASSLAEAGWQPQHF. As DNA, the CDR3 is TGTGCCAGCAGCTTGGCCGAGGCAGGGTGGCAGCCCCAGCATTTT. The complete variable domain, with remaining parts taken from reference TRBV5-6 and TRBJ1-5, reads DAGVTQSPTHLIKTRGQQVTLRCSPKSGHDTVSWYQQALGQGPQFIFQYYEEEERQRGNFPDRFSGHQFPNYSSELNVNALLLGDSALYLCASSLAEAGWQPQHFGDGTRLSIL.

The chain combines TRBV7-3 with TRBJ2-3; TRBD1 matches at 9 bases. This CDR3 has 14 amino acids. CDR1 is SGHTA and CDR2 is FQGTGA in the germline V gene. The J segment lost 1 base and the V segment lost 5 bases, leaving 1 base of the junction unmatched. The CDR3 is CASSRTGGTDTQYF. The CDR3 nucleotides are TGTGCCAGCAGCCGGACAGGGGGCACAGATACGCAGTATTTT.

This chain joins TRBV9 and TRBJ1-2; D not resolved. The ends were cut back, 4 bases at V and 5 bases at J, with 6 bases in the middle. Germline assignment: CDR1 SGDLS and CDR2 YYNGEE. The CDR3 is 11 amino acids. In DNA, the CDR3 is TGTGCCAGCAGCCCCAAATATGGCTACACCTTC. The encoded protein is CASSPKYGYTF.

The chain has TRBV7-9 and TRBJ2-1; no reliable D call. Per germline, CDR1 SEHNR and CDR2 FQNEAQ (reference sequence). Trimming shortened V by 2 bases and J by 7 bases, and 6 bases separated the two germline ends. This CDR3 is built from 12 residues. CDR3 protein: CASSLILNEQFF. CDR3 DNA: TGTGCCAGCAGCTTAATACTGAATGAGCAGTTCTTC.

The rearrangement uses TRBV6-5 and TRBJ2-1; 8 bases align to TRBD2. The CDR3 contains 15 residues. Germline CDR1 is MNHEY and CDR2 is SVGAGI. The trim removed 3 bases at V and 4 bases at J, leaving 5 bases unmatched. The CDR3 sequence is CASSYSGGAYNEQFF. DNA for the CDR3: TGTGCCAGCAGTTATTCGGGGGGGGCGTACAATGAGCAGTTCTTC.

The chain couples TRBV7-2 to TRBJ2-2, with D maybe TRBD1 (7 bases). V was clipped by 5 bases and J by 7 bases, with 14 bases between them. The CDR3 covers 14 residues. Germline CDR1 and CDR2: SGHTA and FQGNSA. The CDR3: CASSAGQFLGELFF. In DNA form, the CDR3 reads TGTGCCAGCAGCGCGGGACAGTTTCTCGGGGAGCTGTTTTTT. Full variable domain (missing parts from reference TRBV7-2 and TRBJ2-2): GAGVSQSPSNKVTEKGKDVELRCDPISGHTALYWYRQSLGQGLEFLIYFQGNSAPDKSGLPSDRFSAERTGGSVSTLTIQRTQQEDSAVYLCASSAGQFLGELFFGEGSRLTVL.

The CDR3 DNA sequence: TGTGCCAGCAGCCTAAGCGACTCTGGAAACACCATATATTTT. This codes for CASSLSDSGNTIYF. The V gene is TRBV7-9, the J gene TRBJ1-3; D ambiguous. The CDR3 sequence is 14 residues long. Germline CDR1 and CDR2: SEHNR and FQNEAQ (reference sequence). V was pared by 5 bases and J by 0 bases, with 8 bases between.

In this sample, this clone turned up a few times. J is TRBJ1-2 and V is TRBV5-8; 8 bases map to TRBD1. Trimming removed 4 bases from V and 1 base from J; junction bases left unmatched: 3. The CDR3 runs 14 residues. Germline V gives CDR1 SGHTS, CDR2 YDEGEE. CDR3 residues: CASSKDRVNYGYTF. DNA of the CDR3: TGTGCCAGCAGCAAGGACAGGGTTAACTATGGCTACACCTTC. The full variable domain, with the rest looked up from reference TRBV5-8 and TRBJ1-2, is EAGVTQSPTHLIKTRGQQATLRCSPISGHTSVYWYQQALGLGLQFLLWYDEGEERNRGNFPPRFSGRQFPNYSSELNVNALELEDSALYLCASSKDRVNYGYTFGSGTRLTVV.

The chain joins TRBV11-2 to TRBJ2-1; maybe TRBD1 (6 bases). Looked up from germline, CDR1 is SGHAT and CDR2 is FQNNGV. Trimming cost V 2 bases and J 0 bases, with 14 bases left between them. The CDR3 has 17 amino acids. Written as DNA, the CDR3 is TGTGCCAGCAGCTTACACGGACAGCGCAGCTCCTACAATGAGCAGTTCTTC. Translating it yields CASSLHGQRSSYNEQFF.

V usage is TRBV7-9 and J usage is TRBJ2-1, with TRBD2 identical over 8 bases. V was pared by 5 bases and J by 10 bases, with 10 bases of the junction left unmatched. The CDR3 has 14 amino acids. Germline assignment: CDR1 SEHNR and CDR2 FQNEAQ (reference sequence). The CDR3 loop reads CASSPLNQRGEQFF. For the CDR3, the DNA is TGTGCCAGCAGCCCCCTAAATCAGCGGGGGGAGCAGTTCTTC. The whole variable domain, filled in from reference TRBV7-9 and TRBJ2-1, reads DTGVSQNPRHKITKRGQNVTFRCDPISEHNRLYWYRQTLGQGPEFLTYFQNEAQLEKSRLLSDRFSAERPKGSFSTLEIQRTEQGDSAMYLCASSPLNQRGEQFFGPGTRLTVL.

The rearrangement links TRBV27 to TRBJ2-1; 9 bases align to TRBD2. This CDR3 is 15 amino acids long. J was trimmed by 0 bases and V by 7 bases; bases with no gene match: 4. Germline-derived CDR1 and CDR2 are MNHEY and SMNVEV (reference sequence). CDR3 in DNA: TGTGCCAGCACTCTAGCGGGGTACTCCTACAATGAGCAGTTCTTC. This codes for CASTLAGYSYNEQFF.

The V and J genes are TRBV6-4 and TRBJ2-3; 12 bases map to TRBD2. The junction had 0 bases not matched to a gene; V was cut back by 4 bases and J by 4 bases. The germline V gene has CDR1 MRHNA and CDR2 SNTAGT. CDR3 length: 14 amino acids. The CDR3 is CASSGTSGADTQYF. CDR3 nucleotides: TGTGCCAGCAGTGGGACTAGCGGGGCAGATACGCAGTATTTT.